These 21 T cell receptor beta chains were all obtained from the same sample, sequenced in a study of breast tumors, draining lymph nodes, adjacent tissues. Axillary draining lymph nodes of breast cancer patients supplied the node samples. TCRdb used MiXCR to reprocess the multiplex PCR reads, holding one entry per CDR3 protein. This table has roughly 260,000 distinct CDR3 sequences, under 35% appearing once. Material for sequencing was axillary lymph node tissue. The receptors here all came from a female donor with breast cancer. Some clones in this sample may be carry-over from other donors' samples.

This clonotype was observed at least ten times. The chain joins TRBV20-1 to TRBJ2-2; the D gene is possibly TRBD1 (5 bases). Trimming pared 6 bases from V and 2 bases from J, leaving 10 bases between. The germline V gene encodes CDR1 DFQATT and CDR2 SNEGSKA (reference sequence). CDR3 size: 13 residues. CDR3 coding DNA: TGCAGTGCAAGGGGCTTTAACACCGGGGAGCTGTTTTTT. Protein: CSARGFNTGELFF.

This clonotype came up many times. The rearrangement links TRBV20-1 to TRBJ2-7; 13 bases line up with TRBD2. The V and J ends lost 6 bases and 2 bases, in that order; junction bases with no gene match: 10. The germline gives CDR1 DFQATT, CDR2 SNEGSKA (reference sequence). The length of the CDR3 is 16 residues. In nucleotides, the CDR3 is TGCAGTGCAAACGGACTAGCGGGAGAGAGAGCCTACGAGCAGTACTTC. Amino acids: CSANGLAGERAYEQYF.

About this clonotype: A read error may explain this, as a much larger clone is one base away. V is TRBV6-5 and J is TRBJ1-4; D not certain. V gave up 5 bases and J gave up 0 bases, with 7 bases separating them. The CDR3 loop spans 14 amino acids. Germline CDR1 reads MNHEY; CDR2 reads SVGAGI. CDR3 region: CASSPLATNEKLFF. The CDR3 DNA reads TGTGCCAGCAGTCCTTTAGCAACTAATGAAAAACTGTTTTTT.

This chain uses TRBV3-1 with TRBJ1-4, with D hard to call. Trimming took off 3 bases at V and 0 bases at J, with 8 bases between the two ends. CDR1 LGHDT and CDR2 YNNKEL come from the germline V gene (reference sequence). CDR3 size: 15 residues. CDR3 residues: CASSQMASTNEKLFF. CDR3 DNA: TGTGCCAGCAGCCAGATGGCTTCAACTAATGAAAAACTGTTTTTT.

A few counts support this clonotype. The chain has TRBV3-1 and TRBJ2-1; 9 nucleotides line up with TRBD2. J was trimmed by 7 bases and V by 4 bases; bases with no gene match: 8. The germline V gene encodes CDR1 LGHDT and CDR2 YNNKEL (reference sequence). The CDR3 spans 15 residues. The DNA of the CDR3 is TGTGCCAGCAGCCGAGCGGGAGGCCAAGGGAATGAGCAGTTCTTC. Its translation is CASSRAGGQGNEQFF.

This clonotype was seen repeatedly, ten times or more. The chain is built from TRBV9 and TRBJ2-1; D is uncertain. CDR3 size: 12 residues. Trimming pared 0 bases from V and 10 bases from J, leaving 8 bases between. Germline CDR1 SGDLS, CDR2 YYNGEE. CDR3 DNA sequence: TGTGCCAGCAGCGTAGTTATTGGGGAGCAGTTCTTC. Residues: CASSVVIGEQFF.

This clonotype was detected a few times. V is TRBV6-5 and J is TRBJ2-7, with 9 bases that match TRBD2. Germline lookup yields CDR1 MNHEY and CDR2 SVGAGI. The CDR3 covers 15 residues. Trimming removed 6 bases from V and 6 bases from J; junction bases left unmatched: 12. The CDR3 reads CASRVKLAGVGEQYF. The CDR3 DNA sequence: TGTGCCAGCAGGGTTAAGTTAGCGGGAGTCGGCGAGCAGTACTTC.

A remark on this clonotype: Just one base apart from a much larger clone, this may be a read error. This chain connects TRBV20-1 to TRBJ2-5; D is ambiguous. CDR3 length: 11 amino acids. Germline CDR1 reads DFQATT; CDR2 reads SNEGSKA (reference sequence). The CDR3 loop reads CSASHQETQSF. The CDR3 region has the DNA TGCAGTGCGAGTCATCAAGAGACCCAGTCCTTC.

This clonotype was recorded many times. The genes are TRBV10-3 and TRBJ2-7; 9 bases map to TRBD1. The V gene end was trimmed by 4 bases and the J gene end by 5 bases; junction bases not matched to a gene: 12. The CDR3 is 16 amino acids. Germline CDR1 reads ENHRY; CDR2 reads SYGVKD. CDR3 sequence: CAISVPRQGVEDEQYF. CDR3 coding DNA: TGTGCCATCAGTGTGCCCCGACAGGGGGTAGAGGACGAGCAGTACTTC.

Many counts were recorded for this clonotype. The rearrangement links TRBV6-1 to TRBJ2-7; a possible D gene is TRBD2 (5 bases). The CDR3 runs to 13 residues. From germline, CDR1 is MNHNS and CDR2 SASEGT. V was pared by 1 base and J by 6 bases, with 10 bases between. The CDR3 bases are TGTGCCAGCAGTGAAGGGGGAGAAGGCGAGCAGTACTTC. It yields the protein CASSEGGEGEQYF.

As to this clonotype: Likely a read error: the CDR3 ends without its conserved phenylalanine or tryptophan. The chain recombines TRBV29-1 with TRBJ2-1; TRBD2 matches 7 bases. The CDR3 runs 17 residues. V lost 2 bases to trimming and J lost 4 bases; unmatched junction nucleotides: 14. Germline V gene data show CDR1 as SQVTM and CDR2 as ANQGSEA. CDR3 amino acids: CSVEPRVAGRGYNEQFL. CDR3 coding DNA: TGCAGCGTTGAACCCCGGGTGGCGGGGAGGGGATACAATGAGCAGTTCCTC.

The V gene is TRBV18, the J gene TRBJ2-7, with TRBD1 matching over 11 bases. This CDR3 has 16 residues. Germline V gene data show CDR1 as KGHSH and CDR2 as LQKENI. V was pared by 3 bases and J by 0 bases, with 4 bases of the junction left unmatched. This chain's CDR3 is CASSPSGTGGSYEQYF. CDR3 coding DNA: TGTGCCAGCTCACCGTCCGGGACAGGGGGCTCCTACGAGCAGTACTTC.

This clonotype was detected only a few times. This may arise from a read error, as a much more abundant clone is one base away. The rearrangement links TRBV20-1 to TRBJ2-3; 11 bases align to TRBD2. The V gene's germline CDR1 is DFQATT and CDR2 SNEGSKA (reference sequence). V shed 3 bases, J shed 8 bases, and the junction held 10 bases outside the gene matches. The CDR3 extends over 15 amino acids. DNA for the CDR3: TGCAGTGCTAGCGCGAGACTAGCGGGACCCGGTACGCAGTATTTT. Protein product: CSASARLAGPGTQYF.

Ten or more counts support this clonotype. The gene calls are TRBV11-3 and TRBJ2-5; maybe TRBD1 (8 bases). The V gene's germline CDR1 is SGHNT and CDR2 YENEEA. V lost 4 bases and J 2 bases, leaving 11 bases between the germline ends. CDR3 size: 14 residues. The CDR3 spells CASSYRGGQETQYF. The CDR3 DNA reads TGTGCCAGCAGCTACAGGGGGGGACAAGAGACCCAGTACTTC.

This clonotype was picked up many times. The genes are TRBV12-3 or TRBV12-4 and TRBJ2-2; 9 nucleotides agree with TRBD2. The length of the CDR3 is 15 residues. The ends lost 7 bases at V and 0 bases at J; junction bases unmatched: 3. In nucleotides, the CDR3 is TGTGCCAGCACCTTAGCGGGGGCGAACACCGGGGAGCTGTTTTTT. The encoded protein is CASTLAGANTGELFF.

In this sample, this clonotype turned up many times. The rearrangement joins TRBV20-1 to TRBJ2-7; a possible D gene is TRBD2 (6 bases). CDR1 and CDR2 from the germline V gene are DFQATT and SNEGSKA (reference sequence). The V and J ends lost 6 bases and 6 bases respectively, with 15 bases between them. This CDR3 contains 12 residues. CDR3 region: CSASLGRPEQYF. CDR3 bases: TGCAGTGCAAGTCTCGGGAGACCCGAGCAGTACTTC.

This clonotype was picked up a small number of times. The rearrangement joins TRBV29-1 to TRBJ1-1; D ambiguous. Trimming pared 3 bases from V and 0 bases from J, leaving 8 bases between. The CDR3 length is 13 residues. From germline, CDR1 is SQVTM and CDR2 ANQGSEA. The CDR3 loop is CSVDLVMNTEAFF. In nucleotides, the CDR3 is TGCAGCGTTGACCTAGTCATGAACACTGAAGCTTTCTTT.

V gene TRBV6-1 combines with J gene TRBJ2-1, with D unresolved. V lost 0 bases and J 3 bases, leaving 9 bases between the germline ends. CDR1 and CDR2 from the germline V gene are MNHNS and SASEGT. The CDR3 loop spans 15 amino acids. The DNA for the CDR3 is TGTGCCAGCAGTGAAGCGCTTGACATCTACAATGAGCAGTTCTTC. Its translation is CASSEALDIYNEQFF.

This clonotype was observed at least ten times. V gene TRBV20-1 combines with J gene TRBJ2-5; unclear D gene. In germline, CDR1 is DFQATT, CDR2 SNEGSKA (reference sequence). V was clipped by 4 bases and J by 5 bases, with 8 bases between them. The length of the CDR3 is 11 residues. The chain's CDR3 is CSATLAETQYF. CDR3 DNA: TGCAGTGCTACTCTCGCTGAGACCCAGTACTTC.

This clonotype has ten or more counts. The junction departs from the called germline gene at one end, perhaps through a read error. V is TRBV6-1 and J is TRBJ2-1; D is undetermined. The CDR3 is 12 amino acids. Germline loops: CDR1 MNHNS, CDR2 SASEGT. The CDR3 bases are TGTGCCAGCAGTCGCTCCAACAATGAGCAGTTCTTC. Translated, it gives CASSRSNNEQFF.

This chain connects TRBV10-3 to TRBJ1-4, with D possibly TRBD1 on 5 matching bases. Germline loops: CDR1 ENHRY, CDR2 SYGVKD. The V end was cut by 6 bases, the J end by 7 bases, with 15 bases between. The CDR3 length is 14 residues. This CDR3 reads CAISKGGGGEKLFF. CDR3 in DNA: TGTGCCATCAGCAAAGGTGGGGGAGGTGAAAAACTGTTTTTT.